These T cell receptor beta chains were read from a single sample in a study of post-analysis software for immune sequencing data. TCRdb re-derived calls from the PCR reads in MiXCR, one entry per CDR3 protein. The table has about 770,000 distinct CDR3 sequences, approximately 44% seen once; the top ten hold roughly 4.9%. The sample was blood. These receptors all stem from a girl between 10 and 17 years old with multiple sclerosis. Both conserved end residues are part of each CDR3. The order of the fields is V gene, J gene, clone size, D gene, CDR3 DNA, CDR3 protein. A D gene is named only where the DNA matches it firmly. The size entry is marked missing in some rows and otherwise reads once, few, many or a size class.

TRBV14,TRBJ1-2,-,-,TGTGCCAGCAGCCTCAGGTGGTCGGATGATGGCTACACCTTC,CASSLRWSDDGYTF
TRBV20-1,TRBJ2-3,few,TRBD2,TGCAGTGCCCTAACTAGCGGGAGCAGCACAGATACGCAGTATTTT,CSALTSGSSTDTQYF
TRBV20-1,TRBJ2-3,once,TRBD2,TGCAGTGCTACCCTTGGACTAGCGGGAAAAGATACGCAGTATTTT,CSATLGLAGKDTQYF
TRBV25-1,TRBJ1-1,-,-,TGTGCCAGCAGTGAATTGGGGAGGACTGAAGCTTTCTTT,CASSELGRTEAFF
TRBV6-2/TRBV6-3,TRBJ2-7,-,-,TGTGCCAGCAGTTACGGACACGAAGATCTCTACGAGCAGTACTTC,CASSYGHEDLYEQYF
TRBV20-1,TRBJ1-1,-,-,TGCAGTGCTAGAGATTCTAGGGGAGGGCCCAACTACGCTGAAGCTTTCTTT,CSARDSRGGPNYAEAFF
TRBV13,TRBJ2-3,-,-,TGTGCCAGCAGCCTAAGGGACTCCGAAAGAGGCTTCCACACAGATACGCAGTATTTT,CASSLRDSERGFHTDTQYF
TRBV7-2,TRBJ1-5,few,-,TGTGCCAGCAGCTATATGTGGAATAGCAATCAGCCCCAGCATTTT,CASSYMWNSNQPQHF
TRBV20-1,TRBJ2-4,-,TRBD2,TGCAGTGCTCCTCGGGTAGCGGGAGTACCCAAAAACATTCAGTACTTC,CSAPRVAGVPKNIQYF
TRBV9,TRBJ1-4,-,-,TGTGCCAGCAGCGTGGACGGGACTCCTAATGAAAAACTGTTTTTT,CASSVDGTPNEKLFF
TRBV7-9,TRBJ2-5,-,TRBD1,TGTGCCAGCAGCTCCACTGACAGGGGAGTTGAAGAGACCCAGTACTTC,CASSSTDRGVEETQYF
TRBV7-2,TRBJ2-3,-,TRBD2,TGTGCCAGCAGCTTAGTAGGTCGAATAGCGGGAGGGAGCACAGATACGCAGTATTTT,CASSLVGRIAGGSTDTQYF
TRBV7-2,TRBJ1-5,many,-,TGTGCCAGCAGCTCCATAGACGGATACAATCAGCCCCAGCATTTT,CASSSIDGYNQPQHF
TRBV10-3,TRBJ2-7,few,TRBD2,TGTGCCATCAGTGAGGGGACTAGCGGGAGGAACGAGCAGTACTTC,CAISEGTSGRNEQYF
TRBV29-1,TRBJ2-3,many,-,TGCAGCGTTGAGTCGGGCCTCACAGATACGCAGTATTTT,CSVESGLTDTQYF
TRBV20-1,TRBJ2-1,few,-,TGCAGTGCTAGAGATGACGGCGGGGACTCCTACAATGAGCAGTTCTTC,CSARDDGGDSYNEQFF
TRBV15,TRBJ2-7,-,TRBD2,TGTGCCACCAGCAGAGACCCCACCGTTGCACTAGCGGAAGGGCCGGAGAGCGAGCAGTACTTC,CATSRDPTVALAEGPESEQYF
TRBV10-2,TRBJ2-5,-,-,TGCGCCACCGCAGGGGCAGGAGAGACCCAGTACTTC,CATAGAGETQYF
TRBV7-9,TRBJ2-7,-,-,TGTGCCAGCAGTAACCAACAGGGGAGGGAGCAGTACTTC,CASSNQQGREQYF
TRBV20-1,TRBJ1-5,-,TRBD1,TGCAGTGCGAGACAGGGGGCAATGGGTGGCAATCAGCCCCAGCATTTT,CSARQGAMGGNQPQHF
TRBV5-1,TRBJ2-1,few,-,TGCGCCAGCAGCTTGGGCCAGGGCTACAATCATGAGCAGTTCTTC,CASSLGQGYNHEQFF
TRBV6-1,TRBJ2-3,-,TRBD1,TGTGCCAGCAGTGAAGGCAGGACAGGGGGCAGATCAGATACGCAGTATTTT,CASSEGRTGGRSDTQYF
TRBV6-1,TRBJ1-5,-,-,TGTGCCAGCAGCGTCCTGGGCCAGAATCAGCCCCAGCATTTT,CASSVLGQNQPQHF